The subject of this entry is one T cell receptor beta chain. Per the original data handling: By means of reference gene primer amplification, nucleated cell counts were estimated. Method: immunoSEQ multiplex PCR; TCRdb's copy keeps in-frame clones and lacks some. V and J calls and clone size come straight from that table; D and trimming were deduced from the DNA. In the table there are 200,000 to 250,000 clones, approximately 84% of which are singletons. The data belong to a study of blood T cell repertoires in COVID-19. Study-wide context: The analysed material was cDNA or gDNA that came from T cells, B-cell-depleted T cells, or PBMCs.

Germline lookup yields CDR1 KGHDR and CDR2 SFDVKD. The CDR3 runs to 13 residues. V was clipped by 4 bases and J by 3 bases; unmatched bases: 1. The receptor comes from a man aged 40-55 years with active or convalescent COVID-19. Sequencing was performed on peripheral blood. The rearrangement uses TRBV24-1 and TRBJ2-5; 7 positions agree with TRBD1. Here the CDR3 DNA reads TGTGCCACCAGTGAACAGGGGAAAGAGACCCAGTACTTC. It translates to CATSEQGKETQYF.